The rows below give T cell receptor beta chains drawn from one sample of a study of blood T cell repertoires in COVID-19. Produced via immunoSEQ multiplex PCR; TCRdb's table is partial and in-frame only. The sample lists hundreds of thousands of clones, 88% seen once, with roughly 6% in the top ten. Material for sequencing was peripheral blood. The origin of the receptors is a woman in her thirties with COVID-19, enrolled during active disease. CDR3s include the opening cysteine and the closing phenylalanine or tryptophan. The order of the fields is V gene, J gene, CDR3 protein.

TRBV2,TRBJ1-2,CASSDRQGARGYTF
TRBV6-5,TRBJ1-2,CASKFTGGADGYTF
TRBV27,TRBJ2-7,CASSPWGPTYEQYF
TRBV5-4,TRBJ2-3,CASTPPGPTDTQYF
TRBV16,TRBJ2-2,CASSQYTAGAAGELFF
TRBV11-2,TRBJ2-5,CASSGGVAGRGETQYF
TRBV11-3,TRBJ2-1,CASSRIVLAGVVDEQFF
TRBV9,TRBJ2-3,CASSVGASGTDTQYF
TRBV27,TRBJ1-6,CASSPTTGALNSPLHF
TRBV6-5,TRBJ1-6,CASRRQDYSPLHF
TRBV20-1,TRBJ1-1,CSASPSLSAFF
TRBV21-1,TRBJ2-1,CASSKRGRGTSEFF
TRBV27,TRBJ2-7,CASKDRDVPEQYF
TRBV2,TRBJ1-1,CASKMGAVRTEAFF
TRBV3-1/TRBV3-2,TRBJ1-6,CASSQRAYNSPLHF